This TCR beta chain was observed in a study of blood T cell repertoires in COVID-19. Turning to the study itself: The cDNA or gDNA used as material had been derived from T cells, B-cell-depleted T cells, or PBMCs.

Using immunoSEQ multiplex PCR, the repertoire was profiled, and TCRdb retains in-frame clones only, with some absent. Of 63,000 or so clones in the sample, nearly 85% were seen once. The receptor was isolated from a human donor in a cohort sampled during active COVID-19. The sequencing sample was made of peripheral blood.

The CDR3 sequence: CASSLGQILTDTQYF. Written as DNA, the CDR3 is TGTGCCAGCAGCCTCGGACAGATACTCACAGATACGCAGTATTTT. The rearrangement uses TRBV7-9 and TRBJ2-3; tentatively, D is TRBD1 (6 bases). Germline V gene lookup returns CDR1 SEHNR and CDR2 FQNEAQ (reference sequence). The CDR3 totals 15 residues. V lost 5 bases and J 2 bases, leaving 14 bases between the germline ends.